The rows below give T cell receptor beta chains drawn from one sample of a study of blood T cell repertoires in COVID-19. Libraries were prepared by immunoSEQ multiplex PCR; TCRdb keeps only in-frame clonotypes and omits some of them. The repertoire has 110,000 or so clones, 70% to 80% of them found once; the top ten carry roughly 7.9%. The sample consisted of peripheral blood. The receptors were sampled from a human donor in a cohort sampled during active COVID-19. CDR3s include the opening cysteine and the closing phenylalanine or tryptophan. Each record gives: V gene, J gene, CDR3 protein.

>TRBV28|TRBJ2-1
CASSKAGVKSEQFF
>TRBV27|TRBJ1-2
CASSPIGLTGLKDYTF
>TRBV18|TRBJ2-7
CASSQLAGLSYEQYF
>TRBV5-1|TRBJ1-4
CASSQGLGEKLFF
>TRBV19|TRBJ1-2
CASSKSRQGADYGYTF
>TRBV7-2|TRBJ2-7
CASSSGVGVVMF
>TRBV30|TRBJ1-5
CAWSPGISNQPQHF
>TRBV13|TRBJ1-2
CASSLSYTMRYTF
>TRBV3-1/TRBV3-2|TRBJ2-7
CASSRTGLNEQYF
>TRBV11-3|TRBJ2-6
CASSSKPSGANVLTF
>TRBV28|TRBJ2-2
CGVDGQNTGELFF
>TRBV6-2/TRBV6-3|TRBJ1-1
CASSYSGTGRGTEAFF
>TRBV7-9|TRBJ1-5
CASSLSGGGQPQHF
>TRBV11-2|TRBJ2-7
CASSLPGDHYEQYF
>TRBV11-2|TRBJ2-7
CASSFRGTSGYEQYF
>TRBV5-6|TRBJ1-2
CASSLAGGNDYGYTF
>TRBV27|TRBJ2-2
CASSPRGEEVGELFF
>TRBV5-4|TRBJ2-7
CASSSGGTSAIYEQYF
>TRBV27|TRBJ2-7
CASSPQGWYYEQYF
>TRBV5-6|TRBJ2-2
CASSLLSGFHTGELFF
>TRBV19|TRBJ2-7
CATGDNLRTSEQYF
>TRBV9|TRBJ1-5
CASSPRGSNQPQHF
>TRBV7-2|TRBJ1-2
CASSSEGVPYGYTF
>TRBV12-3/TRBV12-4|TRBJ1-4
CMTGGGGNEKLFF
>TRBV12-5|TRBJ2-7
CASGLGQLYEQYF
>TRBV21-1|TRBJ1-2
CASKGYKARGTGYTF
>TRBV4-1|TRBJ2-7
CASSQDAGAYEQYF
>TRBV6-4|TRBJ2-5
CASRAQGKEETQYF
>TRBV5-4|TRBJ1-1
CASSLWVESEAFF
>TRBV27|TRBJ2-4
CASSIGTTTAKNIQYF
>TRBV27|TRBJ1-6
CASSSGSNSPLHF
>TRBV19|TRBJ2-7
CASSIELAGTYEQYF
>TRBV29-1|TRBJ2-5
CSVEDSIDSQETQYF
>TRBV7-9|TRBJ1-5
CASSLLHPPEAQHF
>TRBV19|TRBJ2-7
CASSIVAGGLEQYF
>TRBV11-3|TRBJ2-6
CASSLDTGAGANVLTF
>TRBV9|TRBJ1-1
CASSVLQGAGTEAFF
>TRBV7-9|TRBJ2-2
CASSLPSGLAANTGELFF
>TRBV28|TRBJ2-7
CASRSGTGFTYEQYF
>TRBV2|TRBJ2-7
CASMGASYEQYF
>TRBV6-2/TRBV6-3|TRBJ2-7
CASSPRGYGRASSYEQYF
>TRBV29-1|TRBJ1-2
CSVEDQGATHYGYTF
>TRBV19|TRBJ2-7
CASSSGTGADEQYF
>TRBV13|TRBJ2-1
CASSLEGLAGESSYNEQFF
>TRBV4-1|TRBJ2-1
CASSQESLSDIYNEQFF
>TRBV27|TRBJ1-5
CASSSSGFNQPQHF
>TRBV2|TRBJ1-1
CASGVGGTEAFF
>TRBV2|TRBJ2-3
CASSDSGSTDTQYF
>TRBV11-1|TRBJ2-7
CASSLGGLEQYF
>TRBV9|TRBJ1-4
CASSPQGASNEKLFF
>TRBV2|TRBJ2-2
CASGGTARVGGELFF
>TRBV5-4|TRBJ2-7
CASSFSGRAFYEQYF